This TCR beta chain emerged from a study of T cell responses to AZD1222 COVID-19 vaccine. As for the study in general: Second-dose schedules of about 4 or about 12 weeks were combined.

Only in-frame clones appear in the TCRdb table, and some are missing; sequencing was by immunoSEQ multiplex PCR. The repertoire holds more than 95,000 clones, with about 87% as singletons. This clone was seen a single time. The V and J ends lost 5 bases and 3 bases, in that order; junction bases with no gene match: 10. CDR3 size: 15 residues. CDR1 and CDR2 from the germline V gene are SGHTA and FQGNSA. The chain couples TRBV7-2 to TRBJ2-7; 7 bases line up with TRBD1. This TCR was sampled from an adult in good health. Sequences were derived from peripheral blood, sampled on day 0 of AZD1222 vaccination. CDR3 nucleotides: TGTGCCAGCAGCCCTGCAGGGGGATATTACTACGAGCAGTACTTC. Its protein is CASSPAGGYYYEQYF. The full variable domain, completed using reference TRBV7-2 and TRBJ2-7, is GAGVSQSPSNKVTEKGKDVELRCDPISGHTALYWYRQSLGQGLEFLIYFQGNSAPDKSGLPSDRFSAERTGGSVSTLTIQRTQQEDSAVYLCASSPAGGYYYEQYFGPGTRLTVT.